This TCR beta chain was retrieved from a study of CD4+ T cells in melanoma. Overall study findings and caveats: CD8+ T cell, macrophage and B cell function reportedly correlated with neoantigen-specific CD4+ T cells. Reportedly, melanoma neoantigen-specific CD4+ T cells showed varied differentiation states.

J lost 0 bases, V lost 5 bases, and 7 bases had no gene match. The germline CDR1 and CDR2 sequences are SGHAT and FQNNGV. The CDR3 runs 16 residues. As to this clone: Its antigen is unidentified.

This table comes from immunoSEQ multiplex PCR, and its TCRdb copy is limited to in-frame clones, with some not included. The sample shows approximately 15,000 clones, around 80% of them seen only once. The source material was cells from a culture (not recorded whether cultured in vitro). The chain recombines TRBV11-2 with TRBJ2-1; 7 positions agree with TRBD2. The sequence was collected from a human donor with melanoma. The CDR3 DNA reads TGTGCCAGCAGCGGAAGAGCGGGGAGCTCCTACAATGAGCAGTTCTTC. It is translated as CASSGRAGSSYNEQFF.